A single sample is the source of the 6 T cell receptor beta chains below, sequenced in a study of shared clonotypes between healthy human individuals. CD45RO-negative, CCR7-positively selected cells formed the naive CD8 fraction, excluding terminally differentiated effector memory CD45RA+ cells. TCRdb's table, derived via immunoSEQ multiplex PCR, lists solely in-frame clones and lacks some. Counted here are about 2 million clones, about 95% occurring once; the ten biggest clones make up approximately 1.2%. The sample taken for sequencing was naive CD8+ T cells sorted from blood. The receptors were sampled from a man between 18 and 29 years old in good health.

This chain uses TRBV9 with TRBJ2-3, with 10 nucleotides matching TRBD2. J was trimmed by 2 bases and V by 3 bases; bases with no gene match: 9. The length of the CDR3 is 17 residues. The germline V gene has CDR1 SGDLS and CDR2 YYNGEE. The CDR3 nucleotides read TGTGCCAGCAGCGGACTGGGGACTAGCGCTTCCACAGATACGCAGTATTTT. The encoded protein is CASSGLGTSASTDTQYF.

The V gene is TRBV6-6, the J gene TRBJ2-3; either TRBD1 or TRBD2 may fit D (5 bases each). This CDR3 has 13 amino acids. Germline V lookup: CDR1 MNHNY, CDR2 SVGAGI (reference sequence). The V end was cut by 0 bases, the J end by 6 bases, with 7 bases between. The CDR3 DNA is TGTGCCAGCAGTTACTCTTGGGGGGATACGCAGTATTTT. Amino acid sequence: CASSYSWGDTQYF.

This chain connects TRBV6-5 to TRBJ2-5, with TRBD1 identical over 7 bases. V lost 2 bases to trimming and J lost 4 bases; unmatched junction nucleotides: 4. CDR3 length: 14 residues. In germline, CDR1 is MNHEY, CDR2 SVGAGI. CDR3 sequence reads: CASSYAGGSETQYF. The CDR3 region has the DNA TGTGCCAGCAGTTACGCAGGGGGATCAGAGACCCAGTACTTC.

This sequence joins TRBV7-9 and TRBJ1-3, with D unclear. The V gene's germline CDR1 is SEHNR and CDR2 FQNEAQ (reference sequence). This CDR3 region has 16 residues. V dropped 5 bases and J dropped 2 bases, with 16 bases sitting between them. Here the CDR3 reads CASSPANPWAGNTIYF. The CDR3 bases are TGTGCCAGCAGCCCCGCAAACCCCTGGGCTGGAAACACCATATATTTT.

This clone was seen only once. The rearrangement joins TRBV11-2 to TRBJ2-2; no reliable D call. Germline V gene sequence: CDR1 SGHAT, CDR2 FQNNGV. Trimming shortened V by 5 bases and J by 0 bases, and 13 bases separated the two germline ends. The CDR3 spans 16 residues. DNA for the CDR3: TGTGCCAGCAGCCCATTTCCCCAGGCGAACACCGGGGAGCTGTTTTTT. As protein: CASSPFPQANTGELFF.

This clone was recorded a few times. This sequence joins TRBV6-1 and TRBJ1-1, with a possible D match to TRBD1 (6 bases). The V gene lost 7 bases and the J gene lost 0 bases, with 12 bases spanning the gap. The germline gives CDR1 MNHNS, CDR2 SASEGT. The CDR3 consists of 14 residues. The CDR3 nucleotides are TGTGCCAGCAAATCGGGGGGCATGAACACTGAAGCTTTCTTT. Its translation is CASKSGGMNTEAFF.